This T cell receptor beta chain stems from a study of metastatic and nonmetastatic thyroid tumors. Study outcomes and limitations: Patients with malignant thyroid tumors reportedly had significantly higher TCR beta diversity than those with benign nodules, in blood and tumor.

This clone has a handful of counts. Its antigen is not known. Trimming stripped 7 bases from V and 2 bases from J, with 15 bases between. CDR1 and CDR2 from the germline V gene are MDHEN and SYDVKM. This CDR3 comprises 14 residues. TCRdb reprocessed the PCR reads using MiXCR. The top ten hold approximately 3.1% of the sample, which has 50,000 to 60,000 clones, roughly 18% seen once. Thyroid surgery was performed in patients who had received no treatment beforehand. Material for sequencing was blood. V usage is TRBV28 and J usage is TRBJ2-7; D perhaps matches TRBD2 (5 bases). The source is a female donor with papillary thyroid cancer or a benign thyroid nodule (not recorded which). Some clones in this sample may be carry-over from other donors' samples. CDR3 protein: CASKPGSVAYEQYF. Written as DNA, the CDR3 is TGTGCCAGCAAGCCGGGTAGCGTGGCCTACGAGCAGTACTTC.